This TCR beta chain came from a study of Ad26.COV2.S vaccination and SARS-CoV-2 variants (dated by TCRdb to the early 2020s). General notes on the study: Donors in the vaccine arm were drawn from COV1001, a phase I-IIa trial of Ad26.COV2.S in healthy adults that was multicentre, randomized, double-blind and placebo-controlled. Ad26.COV2.S was administered intramuscularly at 5 x 10^10 or 1 x 10^11 viral particles, either as a single shot or as two shots given 56 days apart. TCRbeta repertoire sequencing served as the tool for gauging how specific and how broad the SARS-CoV-2-reactive T cell receptors were following Ad26.COV2.S vaccination. The TCR-sequenced set comprised about 30 samples: some 19 Ad26.COV2.S vaccine recipients, 5 placebo recipients and 8 SARS-CoV-2 convalescent individuals. Participants in the trial were split at random into five groups of five each, receiving low-dose or high-dose Ad26.COV2.S once or twice, or else placebo on both occasions. Blinding of investigators to trial group allocation was maintained during experiments and outcome assessment. Broad study findings and their caveats: Comparable non-spike TCR breadth was observed between vaccine and placebo recipients, consistent with only spike being contained in the vaccine. Spike-specific TCR breadth was higher in Ad26.COV2.S recipients than in placebo recipients (P = 0.0014). The authors noted that total T cell responses may have been underestimated by the TCR breadth and depth analyses. After vaccination, substantial breadth of spike-specific CD8+ and CD4+ T cell responses was reported. The study was not powered for comparison of responses between vaccine doses or regimens.

The CDR3, from cysteine to phenylalanine, totals 16 residues. Only the CDR3 DNA is retained, 48 bases long and in frame from the first base. The germline V gene provides CDR1 SGHRS and CDR2 YFSETQ. Here V drops 3 bases and J drops 3 bases, and the junction holds 8 bases not matched to any gene. The sample's treatment or condition, from its label and the paper: roughly 18 received Ad26.COV2.S at low or high dose, single or two shots; 5 received placebo; per-sample allocation not given. For vaccine and placebo recipients, the sequenced repertoires came from samples collected on day 63 after the first injection. Between 29 July and 7 August 2020, Cohort 1b enrolled around 25 adults aged 18-55 years at one site in Boston, USA. Ad26.COV2.S consisted of a replication-incompetent adenovirus type 26 vector by which a prefusion-stabilized SARS-CoV-2 spike protein from the original Wuhan strain was expressed.

As for this clone: This receptor's antigen is unknown. No base quality values were provided; no much bigger clone lies one nucleotide off.

The immunoSEQ Assay was the method used to sequence TCRbeta CDR3 regions. After extraction, genomic DNA underwent amplification by bias-controlled multiplex PCR, followed by high-throughput sequencing. In the original analysis: To quantify the absolute abundance of every unique TCRbeta CDR3 region, sequences were collapsed and filtered. T cell fraction was estimated by normalizing TCRbeta template counts to usable DNA, which was measured by amplifying reference genes present in all nucleated cells. Repertoire TCRs were annotated as SARS-CoV-2-specific when V gene, CDR3 amino acid sequence and J gene were exactly matched to a known reactive TCR set. The reference SARS-CoV-2 TCR set came from MIRA and was filtered for enrichment in COVID-19-positive ImmuneCODE repertoires, removing public or cross-reactive TCRs. Drawing on the MIRA antigens, annotated TCRs were analysed further at the level of specific ORF or position within ORF. Breadth was defined as annotated unique rearrangements over total unique productive rearrangements; depth was the summed frequency of those rearrangements. Group comparisons of TCR breadth used two-sided Wilcoxon rank-sum tests. This immuneACCESS table, as held by TCRdb, lists in-frame sequences with V and J called but not all clones. Of the missing ones, under half trace to an unresolved V gene in checked studies; the others have no known cause. V, J and clone size were drawn from that table, and D and trimming were deduced from the DNA. The sample has some 410,000 clones on record, about nine tenths of them singletons. The ten most abundant clones make up 1.5% to 2% of the sample.

The sequencing here drew on peripheral blood, taken in a trial of Ad26.COV2.S vaccine versus placebo. The rearrangement combines TRBV5-1 with TRBJ2-1; TRBD2 agrees with 8 junctional bases. The sequence derives from a person aged 18 to 59 who received the Ad26.COV2.S COVID-19 vaccine or a placebo. The sequence in DNA is TGCGCCAGCAGCTCCGATAGCGGGGAGAACTACAATGAGCAGTTCTTC. Its translation reads: CASSSDSGENYNEQFF. With the portions outside the CDR3 filled from the reference TRBV5-1 and TRBJ2-1 genes, the complete variable region becomes KAGVTQTPRYLIKTRGQQVTLSCSPISGHRSVSWYQQTPGQGLQFLFEYFSETQRNKGNFPGRFSGRQFSNSRSEMNVSTLELGDSALYLCASSSDSGENYNEQFFGPGTRLTVL.